This T cell receptor (beta chain) was sequenced for a study of T cells in Graves' hyperthyroidism and ophthalmopathy. Findings and limits, study-wide: Most clonotypes that expanded in the thyroid above 0.001 also showed up in blood. Before onset, ophthalmopathy was predicted by the model a median approximately 6.5 months earlier. Ophthalmopathy and stable hyperthyroidism were told apart by a 13 V-J model.

About this clonotype itself: Its antigen is unidentified.

The germline V gene encodes CDR1 LNHDA and CDR2 SQIVND (reference sequence). CDR3 length: 15 amino acids. With V trimmed by 5 bases and J by 5 bases, 9 bases remained unmatched. Patients were excluded for uncontrolled infection, other autoimmune disease, pregnancy or lactation. Amplified TCR beta CDR3 regions came from RNA transcripts. The primer set for the first-round RT-PCR of the TCR CDR3 was HTBI. TCRdb itself ran the multiplex PCR reads through MiXCR, one entry per CDR3 protein. The sample has some 560,000 distinct CDR3 sequences, 14% seen once; the top ten hold over 11%. This clonotype was obtained from a woman between 40 and 50 years old with Graves' hyperthyroidism. The sequenced sample consisted of blood. The V and J genes are TRBV19 and TRBJ2-1; TRBD2 agrees at 7 bases. Here the CDR3 DNA reads TGTGCCAGTAGTCACCTCAGGAGCGGGGACAATGAGCAGTTCTTC. Amino acid sequence: CASSHLRSGDNEQFF.